The entry that follows covers one T cell receptor (beta chain) sequence. This entry belongs to a study of blood T cell repertoires in COVID-19. The ends were cut back, 1 base at V and 4 bases at J, with 12 bases in the middle. This CDR3 is built from 15 residues. Germline values: CDR1 LGHNA, CDR2 YNFKEQ. Only in-frame clones appear in the TCRdb table, and some are missing; sequencing was by immunoSEQ multiplex PCR. Of about 140,000 clones detected, around 86% appear once; the ten largest clones hold about 2.5%. V gene TRBV4-2 combines with J gene TRBJ2-3; possible D gene TRBD1, 5 bases. This TCR was recovered from a man aged 50 to 59 with active COVID-19. The sample comprised peripheral blood. The CDR3 sequence: CASSQAPGYADTQYF. Here the CDR3 DNA reads TGTGCCAGCAGCCAAGCCCCAGGGTACGCAGATACGCAGTATTTT.